The 2 T cell receptor beta chains given below trace back to one sample, sequenced in a study of PD-L1 blockade in urothelial cancer. The protocol was immunoSEQ multiplex PCR, while the TCRdb copy is restricted to in-frame clones and leaves out a portion. This sample has 65,000 to 90,000 clones, with less than 90% found just once. Time point described: pretreatment peripheral blood. The sample in question was PBMCs, obtained around atezolizumab (anti-PD-L1) treatment. The receptors were sampled from a woman in her seventies with urothelial cancer.

In DNA form, the CDR3 reads TGTGCCAGCAGCTCAGGGACTAGCGGGGTGGGCAATGAGCAGTTCTTC. Encoded protein: CASSSGTSGVGNEQFF. V usage is TRBV5-4 and J usage is TRBJ2-1; 13 nucleotides match TRBD2. The trim removed 3 bases at V and 6 bases at J, leaving 6 bases unmatched. The CDR3 runs to 16 residues. CDR1 and CDR2 from the germline V gene are SGHNT and YYREEE (reference sequence). Full variable domain (missing parts from reference TRBV5-4 and TRBJ2-1): ETGVTQSPTHLIKTRGQQVTLRCSSQSGHNTVSWYQQALGQGPQFIFQYYREEENGRGNFPPRFSGLQFPNYSSELNVNALELDDSALYLCASSSGTSGVGNEQFFGPGTRLTVL.

The chain couples TRBV9 to TRBJ2-5; TRBD2 matches 9 bases. CDR3 length: 19 residues. Germline CDR1 reads SGDLS; CDR2 reads YYNGEE. After removal of 0 bases from V and 1 base from J, the junction contained 13 bases not matched to a gene. The CDR3 DNA reads TGTGCCAGCAGCGTAGACAGTGCGGGGGGGCTTTTTACCCAAGAGACCCAGTACTTC. Translating gives CASSVDSAGGLFTQETQYF.